These 14 T cell receptor beta chains share one sample of origin, sequenced in a study of vaccination effects on CD4 cells after COVID-19. CD4+ T cells specific for antigen were expanded with viral peptide pools by the ViraFEST assay before sequencing. Isolation of CD4+ T cells took place after less than twelve days of culture. The participants, recipients of two vaccine doses, got either BNT162b2 or mRNA-1273. Antigen specificity for these receptors is unknown. Produced via immunoSEQ multiplex PCR; TCRdb's table is partial and in-frame only. The sample holds roughly 59,000 clones, around 78% seen once. Material: CD4+ T cells from PBMCs cultured with HCoV-OC43 spike peptides, obtained after COVID-19 vaccination. Subset in this sample: HCoV-OC43 spike overlapping peptide pool stimulation. Source of these receptors: a human donor who received a COVID-19 vaccine.

The chain recombines TRBV11-2 with TRBJ2-1; TRBD2 is a possible D gene (7 bases). The V end was cut by 3 bases, the J end by 6 bases, with 15 bases between. Germline CDR1 SGHAT, CDR2 FQNNGV. The CDR3 has 15 residues. CDR3 loop: CASSFEGGRSNEQFF. CDR3 coding DNA: TGTGCCAGCAGCTTTGAGGGGGGGCGGTCCAATGAGCAGTTCTTC.

The chain employs TRBV5-3 and TRBJ2-7; D is possibly TRBD2 (5 bases). TRBV5-3 is known as an ORF, though its function is uncertain. The CDR3 sequence is 13 residues long. Trimming removed 0 bases at V and 6 bases at J, with 10 bases between. CDR3 amino acids: CARSLVTGSEQYV. The CDR3 region has the DNA TGTGCCAGAAGCTTGGTTACGGGATCCGAGCAGTACGTC.

The chain uses TRBV10-2 and TRBJ2-3; 12 bases agree with TRBD2. J was trimmed by 4 bases and V by 6 bases; bases with no gene match: 2. Germline CDR1 is WSHSY and CDR2 is SAAADI. The CDR3 loop spans 14 amino acids. The CDR3 bases are TGCGCCAGCAGACTAGCGGGGGGCCCAGATACGCAGTATTTT. The encoded protein is CASRLAGGPDTQYF.

The chain links TRBV11-2 to TRBJ1-4; maybe TRBD1 (5 bases). V lost 6 bases, J lost 8 bases, and 25 bases lay in between. This CDR3 has 17 residues. CDR1 SGHAT and CDR2 FQNNGV come from the germline V gene. The CDR3 is CASREGRGVNQKEKLFF. Here the CDR3 DNA reads TGTGCCAGCAGGGAGGGGAGGGGCGTTAATCAGAAGGAAAAACTGTTTTTT.

The chain employs TRBV28 and TRBJ1-3, with D possibly matching TRBD1 (6 bases). The germline V and J ends were trimmed by 3 bases and 0 bases, with 15 bases remaining between them. The germline V gene has CDR1 MDHEN and CDR2 SYDVKM. The CDR3 loop spans 17 amino acids. The DNA for the CDR3 is TGTGCCAGCAGTTTCTCCGGGGGCGTTTTCTCTGGAAACACCATATATTTT. This codes for CASSFSGGVFSGNTIYF.

The J gene is TRBJ1-3, the V gene TRBV20-1; D gene ambiguous. In germline, CDR1 is DFQATT, CDR2 SNEGSKA (reference sequence). Trimming removed 5 bases from V and 7 bases from J, with 9 bases in between. The CDR3 contains 11 residues. The CDR3 loop reads CSAVNWNTIYF. The CDR3 DNA follows: TGCAGTGCTGTAAACTGGAACACCATATATTTT.

In this sample, this clone turned up a few times. The V call is TRBV5-1, the J call TRBJ1-6; D ambiguous. The CDR3 consists of 16 residues. The V gene's germline CDR1 is SGHRS and CDR2 YFSETQ. Between the trimmed V and J ends, which lost 1 base and 1 base, there was a span of 9 bases. The CDR3 DNA follows: TGCGCCAGCAGCTTGATAGGTTTGTCCTATAATTCACCCCTCCACTTT. It is translated as CASSLIGLSYNSPLHF.

The V gene is TRBV19, the J gene TRBJ1-2, with a tentative D call TRBD1 (6 bases). Germline CDR1 reads LNHDA; CDR2 reads SQIVND (reference sequence). The ends were cut back, 5 bases at V and 1 base at J, with 14 bases in the middle. The CDR3 has 15 residues. The CDR3 here is CASSETGVLNYGYTF. The CDR3, as DNA: TGTGCCAGTAGTGAGACAGGAGTTCTTAACTATGGCTACACCTTC.

The rearrangement joins TRBV29-1 to TRBJ1-1, with D unresolved. This CDR3 has 10 amino acids. The V and J ends lost 0 bases and 10 bases respectively, with 6 bases between them. From germline, CDR1 is SQVTM and CDR2 ANQGSEA. This CDR3 is CSVEESSAFF. CDR3 sequence (DNA): TGCAGCGTTGAAGAATCGTCAGCTTTCTTT.

This clone was found a few times. The chain links TRBV5-1 to TRBJ2-2; a possible D gene is TRBD1 (6 bases). The CDR3 is 13 amino acids. Germline V CDR1 and CDR2: SGHRS, YFSETQ. Trimming removed 5 bases from V and 5 bases from J, with 10 bases in between. As DNA, the CDR3 is TGCGCCAGCAGACCAGGGGAAACCGGGGAGCTGTTTTTT. This sequence encodes CASRPGETGELFF.

The V and J genes are TRBV24-1 and TRBJ2-1; D call uncertain. With 5 bases removed from V and 8 bases from J, the gap between germline ends came to 15 bases. CDR1 is KGHDR, CDR2 SFDVKD, per germline. This CDR3 spans 14 amino acids. This chain's CDR3 is CATSALGSKDEQFF. The CDR3 DNA is TGTGCCACCAGTGCCTTGGGGTCTAAAGATGAGCAGTTCTTC.

The genes are TRBV14 and TRBJ1-5; TRBD1 aligns across 7 bases. Looked up from germline, CDR1 is SGHDN and CDR2 is FVKESK. V was pared by 4 bases and J by 3 bases, with 3 bases of the junction left unmatched. This CDR3 region has 14 residues. CDR3 bases: TGTGCCAGCAGCCTACAGGGGAACAATCAGCCCCAGCATTTT. Encoded protein: CASSLQGNNQPQHF.

In this sample, this clone turned up a few times. Other DNA sequences from this sample encode an identical CDR3 as well. The chain couples TRBV5-1 to TRBJ2-2; no firm D call. The V end lost 1 base, the J end lost 2 bases, and 9 bases lay between the germline ends. The CDR3 loop spans 15 amino acids. Germline loops: CDR1 SGHRS, CDR2 YFSETQ. This chain's CDR3 is CASSLQTLNTGELFF. The CDR3 DNA is TGCGCCAGCAGCTTGCAGACACTTAACACCGGGGAGCTGTTTTTT.

This clone was recorded once. V and J are TRBV28 and TRBJ2-7; 9 bases are shared with TRBD2. CDR3 size: 14 residues. The germline V gene has CDR1 MDHEN and CDR2 SYDVKM. V lost 3 bases, J lost 6 bases, and 6 bases stayed unmatched. CDR3 region: CASSLTQAGGEQYV. In DNA, the CDR3 is TGTGCCAGCAGTTTGACCCAAGCGGGAGGCGAGCAGTACGTC.